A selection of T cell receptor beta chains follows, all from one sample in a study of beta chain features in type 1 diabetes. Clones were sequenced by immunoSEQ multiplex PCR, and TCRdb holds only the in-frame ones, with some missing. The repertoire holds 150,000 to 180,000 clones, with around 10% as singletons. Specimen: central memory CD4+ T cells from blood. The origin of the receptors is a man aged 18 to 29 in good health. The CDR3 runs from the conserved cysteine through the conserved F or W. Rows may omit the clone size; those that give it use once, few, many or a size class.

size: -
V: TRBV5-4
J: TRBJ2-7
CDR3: CASSLPGASDSYEQYF

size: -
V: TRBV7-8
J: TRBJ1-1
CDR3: CASSSQVTNTEAFF

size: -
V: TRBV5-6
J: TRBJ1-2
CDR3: CASSRRWDGYTF

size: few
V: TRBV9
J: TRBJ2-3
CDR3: CASTTGSFTDTQYF

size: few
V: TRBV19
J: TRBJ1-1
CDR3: CASSISPAMNTEAFF

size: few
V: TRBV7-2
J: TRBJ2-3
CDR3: CASSLRAGRTDTQYF

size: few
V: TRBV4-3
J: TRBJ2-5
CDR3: CASSQDFAETQYF

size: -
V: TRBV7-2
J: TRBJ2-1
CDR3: CASSQLGTSLNEQFF

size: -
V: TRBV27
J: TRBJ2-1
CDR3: CASLGLPGAHEQFF

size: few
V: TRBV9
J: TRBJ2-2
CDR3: CASSVELSPGELFF

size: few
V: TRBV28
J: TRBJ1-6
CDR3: CASRITGLTSPLHF

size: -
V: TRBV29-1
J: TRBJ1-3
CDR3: CSARYSGNTIYF

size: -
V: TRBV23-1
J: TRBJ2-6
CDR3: CASSQSGQGWSGGANVLTF

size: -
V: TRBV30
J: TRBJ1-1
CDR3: CAWRGRDRGWNTEAFF

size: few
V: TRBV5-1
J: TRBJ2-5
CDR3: CASSNQETQYF

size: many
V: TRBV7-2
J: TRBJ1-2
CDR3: CASSPLYGYTF

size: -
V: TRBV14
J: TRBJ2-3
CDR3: CASSPPGIYADTQYF

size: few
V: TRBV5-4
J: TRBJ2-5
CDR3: CASSLRGVARETQYF

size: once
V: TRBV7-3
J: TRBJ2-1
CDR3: CASSPSREPYNEQFF

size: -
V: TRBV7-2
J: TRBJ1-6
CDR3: CASSLSSPLHF